This TCR beta chain stems from a study of blood T cell repertoires in COVID-19. The germline V gene encodes CDR1 DFQATT and CDR2 SNEGSKA (reference sequence). V lost 3 bases, J lost 1 base, and 18 bases lay in between. This CDR3 spans 16 amino acids. Authors' analysis steps: Amplification of reference gene primers provided the estimated nucleated cell counts. Clones were sequenced by immunoSEQ multiplex PCR, and TCRdb holds only the in-frame ones, with some missing. D and trimming come from the DNA, and the V and J calls and clone size come from that table. This sample has 140,000 to 150,000 clones, with around 84% found just once. Enrollees, about 18 to 95 years old, lived in about two dozen US areas.

V usage is TRBV20-1 and J usage is TRBJ1-1; perhaps TRBD1 as D (6 bases). The material sequenced was PBMCs or T cells enriched from blood (not recorded which). The TCR originated in a woman aged 50 to 60 who had been exposed to COVID-19. The CDR3 DNA reads as TGCAGTGCTAGTAGACTGGGGAGGGGGGCGAACACTGAAGCTTTCTTT. It specifies CSASRLGRGANTEAFF.